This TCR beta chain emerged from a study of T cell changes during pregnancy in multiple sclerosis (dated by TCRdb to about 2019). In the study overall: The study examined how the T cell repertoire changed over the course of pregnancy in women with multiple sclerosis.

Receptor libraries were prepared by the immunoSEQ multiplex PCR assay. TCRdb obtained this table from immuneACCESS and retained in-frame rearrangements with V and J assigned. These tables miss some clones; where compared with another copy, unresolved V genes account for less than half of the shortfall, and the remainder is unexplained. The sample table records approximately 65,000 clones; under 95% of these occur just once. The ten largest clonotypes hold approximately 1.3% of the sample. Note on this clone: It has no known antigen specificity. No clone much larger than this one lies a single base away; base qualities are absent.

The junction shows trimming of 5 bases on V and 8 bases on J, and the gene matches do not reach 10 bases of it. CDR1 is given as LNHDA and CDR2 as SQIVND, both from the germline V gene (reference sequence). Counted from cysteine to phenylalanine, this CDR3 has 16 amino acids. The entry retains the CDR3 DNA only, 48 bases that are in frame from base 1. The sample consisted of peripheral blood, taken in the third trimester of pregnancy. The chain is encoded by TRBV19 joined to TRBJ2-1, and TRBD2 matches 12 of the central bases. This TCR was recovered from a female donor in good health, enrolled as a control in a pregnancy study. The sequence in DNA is TGTGCCAGTAGTCCCTCACTAGCGGGGGGCGGTCATGAGCAGTTCTTC. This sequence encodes CASSPSLAGGGHEQFF. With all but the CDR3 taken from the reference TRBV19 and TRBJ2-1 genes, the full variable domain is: DGGITQSPKYLFRKEGQNVTLSCEQNLNHDAMYWYRQDPGQGLRLIYYSQIVNDFQKGDIAEGYSVSREKKESFPLTVTSAQKNPTAFYLCASSPSLAGGGHEQFFGPGTRLTVL.